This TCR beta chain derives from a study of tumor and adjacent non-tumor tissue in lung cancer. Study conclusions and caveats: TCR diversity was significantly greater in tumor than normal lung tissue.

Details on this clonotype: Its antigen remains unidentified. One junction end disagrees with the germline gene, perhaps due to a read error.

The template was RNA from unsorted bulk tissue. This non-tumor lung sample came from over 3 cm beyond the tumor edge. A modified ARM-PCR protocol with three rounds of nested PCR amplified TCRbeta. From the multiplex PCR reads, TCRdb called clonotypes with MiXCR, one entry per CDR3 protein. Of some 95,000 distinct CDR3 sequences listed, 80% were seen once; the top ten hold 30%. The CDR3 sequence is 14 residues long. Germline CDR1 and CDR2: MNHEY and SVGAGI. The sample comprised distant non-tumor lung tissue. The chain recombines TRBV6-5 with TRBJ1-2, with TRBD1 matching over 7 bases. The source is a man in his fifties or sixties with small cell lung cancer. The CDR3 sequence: CASSYGQEKYGYPF. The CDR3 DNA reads TGTGCCAGCAGTTACGGACAGGAAAAATATGGCTACCCCTTC.